The rows below give T cell receptor beta chains drawn from one sample of a study of blood T cell repertoires in COVID-19. Only in-frame clones appear in the TCRdb table, and some are missing; sequencing was by immunoSEQ multiplex PCR. The sample records 120,000 or so clones, about 86% being singletons. The sequenced sample was peripheral blood. The receptors shown here come from a woman in her fifties or sixties with acute or convalescent COVID-19. The CDR3 runs from the conserved cysteine through the conserved F or W. D genes are given only for firm matches. The size entry is marked missing in some rows and otherwise reads once, few, many or a size class.

v_gene,abundance,d_gene,j_gene,CDR3nt,CDR3aa
TRBV2,-,-,TRBJ1-1,TGTGCCAGCAGGGGTGGGGGCAGTGGAACTGAAGCTTTCTTT,CASRGGGSGTEAFF
TRBV18,few,-,TRBJ1-6,TGTGCCAGCTCACCGGACAGTAATTCACCCCTCCACTTT,CASSPDSNSPLHF
TRBV15,few,TRBD2,TRBJ2-7,TGTGCCACCAGCAGAACAACTAGCGGGAGTAGGGACGAGCAGTACTTC,CATSRTTSGSRDEQYF
TRBV6-6,-,TRBD2,TRBJ2-1,TGTGCCAGCAGAATGGGACTAGCGGGCTACAATGAGCAGTTCTTC,CASRMGLAGYNEQFF
TRBV7-3,-,-,TRBJ1-1,TGTGCCAGCAGCCGGGGGGCCAACACTGAAGCTTTCTTT,CASSRGANTEAFF
TRBV5-4,few,-,TRBJ1-6,TGTGCCAGCAATTACAGGAATTCACCCCTCCACTTT,CASNYRNSPLHF
TRBV30,-,TRBD2,TRBJ2-7,TGTGCCTGGAGCACTAGCGCGGGAACCTACGAGCAGTACTTC,CAWSTSAGTYEQYF
TRBV6-6,-,-,TRBJ1-1,TGTGCCAGCAGTTACTCGATTACCGGTGAAGCTTTCTTT,CASSYSITGEAFF
TRBV4-2,-,-,TRBJ1-2,TGTGCCAGCAGTCCCCGGGACTCGCAATATGATGGCTACACCTTC,CASSPRDSQYDGYTF
TRBV28,once,-,TRBJ1-2,TGTGCCAGCAGTTCCCGCGTGGGAGGGGCGTACTATGGCTACACCTTC,CASSSRVGGAYYGYTF
TRBV2,-,-,TRBJ1-1,TGTGCCAGCAGTATACAGGGAACGGATGAAGCTTTCTTT,CASSIQGTDEAFF
TRBV19,once,-,TRBJ1-4,TGTGCCACCAGGGGTTTCCGAGAAAAACTGTTTTTT,CATRGFREKLFF
TRBV3-1/TRBV3-2,-,TRBD2,TRBJ2-5,TGTGCCAGCAGCCAACGAGCGAAGGAGGCTAGCGGGAGGAACCAGTACTTC,CASSQRAKEASGRNQYF
TRBV7-9,-,-,TRBJ2-7,TGTGCCAGCAGCTTAGGGTTCTGGGACAAGAGCTCCTACGAGCAGTACTTC,CASSLGFWDKSSYEQYF
TRBV6-4,few,TRBD2,TRBJ2-3,TGTGCCAGCAGTGAAGACACTAGCGGGAGGTATACAGATACGCAGTATTTT,CASSEDTSGRYTDTQYF
TRBV6-5,-,-,TRBJ1-4,TGTGCCAGCAGCGCCGGAGGCGCGGCTGAAAAACTGTTTTTT,CASSAGGAAEKLFF
TRBV19,once,TRBD2,TRBJ2-5,TGTGCCAGTAGTATTCCTACTAGCGGGTATAAAGAGACCCAGTACTTC,CASSIPTSGYKETQYF
TRBV28,-,-,TRBJ2-1,TGTGCCAGCAGGGAACAGGGAAATGAGCAGTTCTTC,CASREQGNEQFF
TRBV7-9,-,-,TRBJ1-3,TGTGCCAGCAGCCCAACCGGGGAACTAAACACCATATATTTT,CASSPTGELNTIYF
TRBV27,-,TRBD2,TRBJ2-7,TGTGCCAGCAGACGAGGGGGGACTAGCGGGATTTACGAGCAGTACTTC,CASRRGGTSGIYEQYF
TRBV5-1,-,TRBD1,TRBJ1-2,TGCGCCAGCAGCTTGAGGACAGGGTGGGATGGCTACACCTTC,CASSLRTGWDGYTF
TRBV30,-,-,TRBJ1-1,TGTGCCTGGAGGGCCCCACGCATCGTGAACACTGAAGCTTTCTTT,CAWRAPRIVNTEAFF
TRBV5-1,-,TRBD1,TRBJ1-5,TGCGCCAGCAGCTTGGATCAAACAGGGGGCCAGCCCCAGCATTTT,CASSLDQTGGQPQHF
TRBV9,-,-,TRBJ1-2,TGTGCCAGCAGCGTATTGGCGGGAGGTGGCTACACCTTC,CASSVLAGGGYTF
TRBV28,few,TRBD2,TRBJ2-5,TGTGCCAGCAGCCCGGGACTAGCGGGTGGCCAAGAGACCCAGTACTTC,CASSPGLAGGQETQYF
TRBV20-1,-,TRBD1,TRBJ2-5,TGCAGTGCTATGGACAGGGCGACCCAGTACTTC,CSAMDRATQYF
TRBV5-1,-,-,TRBJ2-1,TGCGCCAGCAGCTTGGATGGGGCGGTGGCTGAGCAGTTCTTC,CASSLDGAVAEQFF
TRBV2,-,TRBD1,TRBJ2-3,TGTGCCAGCAGGACAGGGGCAGATACGCAGTATTTT,CASRTGADTQYF
TRBV28,-,-,TRBJ1-2,TGTGCCAGCAGTTTGTATAGTATGGAGAACTATGGCTACACCTTC,CASSLYSMENYGYTF
TRBV10-3,once,-,TRBJ2-6,TGTGCCATCCGGCAGGGCTCTTCCTCTGGGGCCAACGTCCTGACTTTC,CAIRQGSSSGANVLTF
TRBV10-3,-,TRBD1,TRBJ2-2,TGTGCCACCCGGACAGGGATCGGCACCGGGGAGCTGTTTTTT,CATRTGIGTGELFF
TRBV7-3,-,-,TRBJ2-1,TGTGCCAGCAGCTTCAATACGGGGGTAAATGAGCAGTTCTTC,CASSFNTGVNEQFF
TRBV10-2,-,-,TRBJ2-1,TGCGCCAGCAGTGAGTCAAGGGGTGGATATGAGCAGTTCTTC,CASSESRGGYEQFF
TRBV10-1,-,-,TRBJ2-2,TGCGCCAGCAGTGAGTCTACTTTTCAGGGGAGGAACACCGGGGAGCTGTTTTTT,CASSESTFQGRNTGELFF
TRBV11-3,-,-,TRBJ1-1,TGTGCCAGCAGCCTCGGAGGGAGGGGCACTGAAGCTTTCTTT,CASSLGGRGTEAFF
TRBV28,once,-,TRBJ1-1,TGTGCCAGCAGTTCCCCAGGGGAGAACACTGAAGCTTTCTTT,CASSSPGENTEAFF
TRBV28,-,TRBD1,TRBJ1-5,TGTGCCAGCAGATCAGGGGACAGGGGGCGATCGCCCCAGCATTTT,CASRSGDRGRSPQHF
TRBV9,-,-,TRBJ1-6,TGTGCCAGCAGCGTAGCTTCGAGCTCCTATAATTCACCCCTCCACTTT,CASSVASSSYNSPLHF
TRBV9,-,-,TRBJ2-7,TGTGCCAGCAGCGTAAGTACTAGGGCCTACGAGCAGTACTTC,CASSVSTRAYEQYF
TRBV18,-,-,TRBJ1-1,TGTGCCAGCTCACCAACCGGGGGGATGAACACTGAAGCTTTCTTT,CASSPTGGMNTEAFF
TRBV2,few,TRBD1,TRBJ1-5,TGTGCCAGCAGTGCGGACAGGGAAGGATATCAGCCCCAGCATTTT,CASSADREGYQPQHF
TRBV28,once,TRBD2,TRBJ2-1,TGTGCCAGCAGGGATGTAGCGGGTCACAATGAGCAGTTCTTC,CASRDVAGHNEQFF
TRBV11-2,-,-,TRBJ2-1,TGTGCCAGCAGCTCGGGAAATGAGCAGTTCTTC,CASSSGNEQFF
TRBV3-1/TRBV3-2,-,TRBD2,TRBJ2-1,TGTGCCAGCAGCCGAGACCCCGGGACTAAATACAATGAGCAGTTCTTC,CASSRDPGTKYNEQFF
TRBV7-2,-,TRBD2,TRBJ2-7,TGTGCCAGCAGACTTGGGACTAGCGGGAGAACCGAGCAGTACTTC,CASRLGTSGRTEQYF
TRBV11-3,-,-,TRBJ2-5,TGTGCCAGCAGCTTGGGGGCTACCGGGACGACACAAGAGACCCAGTACTTC,CASSLGATGTTQETQYF
TRBV24-1,-,-,TRBJ1-6,TGTGCCACCAGTGATCCGTTGACAGACTATAATTCACCCCTCCACTTT,CATSDPLTDYNSPLHF
TRBV10-1,-,TRBD1,TRBJ2-2,TGCGCCAGCAGTGAGGCGGCAGGGGGCAGCGGGGAGCTGTTTTTT,CASSEAAGGSGELFF
TRBV27,-,TRBD2,TRBJ2-1,TGTGCCAGCATATCCCGACTAGCGAGCTCCTACAATGAGCAGTTCTTC,CASISRLASSYNEQFF
TRBV7-9,once,TRBD2,TRBJ2-7,TGTGCCAGCAGCTTAGCCCCTAGCGGGAGCTCCTACGAGCAGTACTTC,CASSLAPSGSSYEQYF
TRBV30,few,TRBD1,TRBJ1-1,TGTGCCTGGGGCCCTTTGAGGACAGGGGGAGCTGAAGCTTTCTTT,CAWGPLRTGGAEAFF
TRBV23-1,-,-,TRBJ2-2,TGCGCCAGCAGTCACCTCGGGGTAAAGACCGGGGAGCTGTTTTTT,CASSHLGVKTGELFF
TRBV4-2,-,-,TRBJ2-5,TGTGCCAGCAGCCAAGAGGGGCAGGCCTCGAAGTACCAAGAGACCCAGTACTTC,CASSQEGQASKYQETQYF
TRBV7-8,-,-,TRBJ1-6,TGTGCCAGCAGCTTAGGGGGGCGCGGAGAATATAATTCACCCCTCCACTTT,CASSLGGRGEYNSPLHF
TRBV24-1,-,TRBD2,TRBJ2-3,TGTGCCACCAGTGATTCGCAGAGCGGGAGGCCCACAGATACGCAGTATTTT,CATSDSQSGRPTDTQYF
TRBV9,-,TRBD1,TRBJ1-3,TGTGCCAGCAGCAGGGGGCCTGGAAACACCATATATTTT,CASSRGPGNTIYF
TRBV7-2,-,-,TRBJ1-2,TGTGCCAGCAGCTTAGGAAATAGCGGCTACACCTTC,CASSLGNSGYTF